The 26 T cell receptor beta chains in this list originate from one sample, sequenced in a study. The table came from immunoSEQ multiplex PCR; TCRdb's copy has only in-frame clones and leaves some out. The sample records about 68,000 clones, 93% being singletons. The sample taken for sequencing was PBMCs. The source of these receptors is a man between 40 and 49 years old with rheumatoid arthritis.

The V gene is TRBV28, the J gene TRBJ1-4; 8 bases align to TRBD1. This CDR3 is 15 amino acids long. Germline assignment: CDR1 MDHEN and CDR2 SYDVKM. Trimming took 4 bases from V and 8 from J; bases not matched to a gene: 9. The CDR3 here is CASSSQGARGEKLFF. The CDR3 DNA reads TGTGCCAGCAGTTCGCAGGGGGCTCGGGGGGAAAAACTGTTTTTT.

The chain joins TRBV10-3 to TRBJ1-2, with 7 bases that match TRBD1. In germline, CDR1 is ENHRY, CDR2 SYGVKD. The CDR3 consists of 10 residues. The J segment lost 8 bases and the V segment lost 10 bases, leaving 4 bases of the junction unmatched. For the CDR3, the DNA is TGTGCCAGCGGACAGGCGGGCTACACCTTC. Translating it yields CASGQAGYTF.

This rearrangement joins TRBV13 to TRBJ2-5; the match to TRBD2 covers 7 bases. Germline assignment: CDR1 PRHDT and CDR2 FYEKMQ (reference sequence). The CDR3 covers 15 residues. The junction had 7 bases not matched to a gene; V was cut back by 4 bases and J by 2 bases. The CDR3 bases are TGTGCCAGCAGCTACAAAGCGGGGTATCAAGAGACCCAGTACTTC. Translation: CASSYKAGYQETQYF.

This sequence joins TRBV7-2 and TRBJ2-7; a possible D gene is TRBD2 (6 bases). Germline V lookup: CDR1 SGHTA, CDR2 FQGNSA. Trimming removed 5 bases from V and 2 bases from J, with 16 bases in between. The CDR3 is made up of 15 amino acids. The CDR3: CASSASGTFTYEQYF. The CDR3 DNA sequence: TGTGCCAGCAGCGCTAGTGGGACTTTCACCTACGAGCAGTACTTC. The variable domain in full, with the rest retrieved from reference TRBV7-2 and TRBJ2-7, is GAGVSQSPSNKVTEKGKDVELRCDPISGHTALYWYRQSLGQGLEFLIYFQGNSAPDKSGLPSDRFSAERTGGSVSTLTIQRTQQEDSAVYLCASSASGTFTYEQYFGPGTRLTVT.

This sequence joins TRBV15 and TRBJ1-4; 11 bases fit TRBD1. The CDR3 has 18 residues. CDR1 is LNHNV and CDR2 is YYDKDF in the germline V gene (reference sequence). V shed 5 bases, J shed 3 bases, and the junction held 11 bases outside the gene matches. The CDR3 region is CATSGGTGGVGPNEKLFF. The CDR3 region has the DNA TGTGCCACCAGCGGGGGGACAGGGGGAGTCGGGCCTAATGAAAAACTGTTTTTT.

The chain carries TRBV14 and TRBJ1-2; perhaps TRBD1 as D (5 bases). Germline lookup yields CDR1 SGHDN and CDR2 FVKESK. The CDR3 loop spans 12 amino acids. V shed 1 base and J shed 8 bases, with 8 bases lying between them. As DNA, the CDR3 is TGTGCCAGCAGCCAAGGGGGCCGGGGCTACACCTTC. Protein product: CASSQGGRGYTF.

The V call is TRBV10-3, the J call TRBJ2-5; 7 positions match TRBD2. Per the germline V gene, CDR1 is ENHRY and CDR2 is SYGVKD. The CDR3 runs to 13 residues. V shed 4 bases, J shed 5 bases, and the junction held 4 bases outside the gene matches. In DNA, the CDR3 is TGTGCCATCAGTGGTCGGGGGGAGGAGACCCAGTACTTC. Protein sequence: CAISGRGEETQYF.

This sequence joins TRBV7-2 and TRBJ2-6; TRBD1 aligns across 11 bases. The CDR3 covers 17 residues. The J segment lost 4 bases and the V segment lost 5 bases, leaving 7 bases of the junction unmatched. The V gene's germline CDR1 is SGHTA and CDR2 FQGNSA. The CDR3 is CASSPGQGASGANVLTF. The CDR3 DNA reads TGTGCCAGCAGCCCCGGACAGGGGGCAAGCGGGGCCAACGTCCTGACTTTC.

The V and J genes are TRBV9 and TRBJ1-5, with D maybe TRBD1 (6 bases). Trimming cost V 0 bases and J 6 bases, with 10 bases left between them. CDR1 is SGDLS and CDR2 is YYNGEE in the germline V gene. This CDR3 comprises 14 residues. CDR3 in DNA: TGTGCCAGCAGCGTAGAAGGGGGAGGTCAGCCCCAGCATTTT. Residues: CASSVEGGGQPQHF.

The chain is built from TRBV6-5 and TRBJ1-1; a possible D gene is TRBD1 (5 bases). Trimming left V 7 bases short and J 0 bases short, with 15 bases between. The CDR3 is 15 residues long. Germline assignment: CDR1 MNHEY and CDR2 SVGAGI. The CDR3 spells CASTRGTVMNTEAFF. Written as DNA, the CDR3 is TGTGCCAGCACCAGAGGGACGGTAATGAACACTGAAGCTTTCTTT.

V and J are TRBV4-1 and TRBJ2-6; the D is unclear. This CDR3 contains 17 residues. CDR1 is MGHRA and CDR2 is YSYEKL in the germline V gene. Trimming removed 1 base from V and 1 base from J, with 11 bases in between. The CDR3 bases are TGCGCCAGCAGCCAAGGGCCGGGTCCGTCTGGGGCCAACGTCCTGACTTTC. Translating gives CASSQGPGPSGANVLTF.

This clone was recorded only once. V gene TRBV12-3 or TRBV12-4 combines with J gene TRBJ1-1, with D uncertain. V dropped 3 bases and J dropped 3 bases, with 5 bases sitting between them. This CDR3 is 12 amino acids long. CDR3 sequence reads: CASSLGYTEAFF. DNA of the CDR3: TGTGCCAGCAGTTTGGGTTACACTGAAGCTTTCTTT.

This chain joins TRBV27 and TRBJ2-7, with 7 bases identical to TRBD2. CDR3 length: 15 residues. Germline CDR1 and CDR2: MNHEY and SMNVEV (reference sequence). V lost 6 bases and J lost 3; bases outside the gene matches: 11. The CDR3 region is CASSQAGVGNYEQYF. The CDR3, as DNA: TGTGCCAGCAGCCAGGCGGGAGTCGGTAACTACGAGCAGTACTTC.

The CDR3 loop reads CASSSQGAQEQYF. Written as DNA, the CDR3 is TGTGCCAGCAGCTCACAGGGGGCACAAGAGCAGTACTTC. The V gene is TRBV5-4, the J gene TRBJ2-7, with 9 nucleotides matching TRBD1. The germline V gene has CDR1 SGHNT and CDR2 YYREEE (reference sequence). CDR3 size: 13 residues. J lost 7 bases, V lost 3 bases, and 5 bases had no gene match. The full variable domain, in which reference TRBV5-4 and TRBJ2-7 provide the parts outside the CDR3, is ETGVTQSPTHLIKTRGQQVTLRCSSQSGHNTVSWYQQALGQGPQFIFQYYREEENGRGNFPPRFSGLQFPNYSSELNVNALELDDSALYLCASSSQGAQEQYFGPGTRLTVT.

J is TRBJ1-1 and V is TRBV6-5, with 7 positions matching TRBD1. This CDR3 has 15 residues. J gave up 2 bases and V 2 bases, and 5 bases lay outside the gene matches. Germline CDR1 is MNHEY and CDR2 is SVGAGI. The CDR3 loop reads CASSYGDRLNTEAFF. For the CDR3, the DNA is TGTGCCAGCAGTTACGGGGACAGACTTAACACTGAAGCTTTCTTT.

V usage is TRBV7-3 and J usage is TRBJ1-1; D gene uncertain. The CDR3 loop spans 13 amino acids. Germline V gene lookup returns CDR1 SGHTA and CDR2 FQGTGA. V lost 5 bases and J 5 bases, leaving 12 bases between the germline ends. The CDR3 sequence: CASSTAGYTEAFF. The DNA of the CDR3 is TGTGCCAGCAGCACAGCAGGTTATACTGAAGCTTTCTTT.

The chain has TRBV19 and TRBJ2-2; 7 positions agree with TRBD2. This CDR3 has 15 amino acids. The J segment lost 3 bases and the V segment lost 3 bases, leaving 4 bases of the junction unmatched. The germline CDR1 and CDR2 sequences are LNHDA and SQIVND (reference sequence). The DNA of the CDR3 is TGTGCCAGTAGTATCCGGGAGGCACACACCGGGGAGCTGTTTTTT. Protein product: CASSIREAHTGELFF. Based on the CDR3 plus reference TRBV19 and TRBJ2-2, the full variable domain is DGGITQSPKYLFRKEGQNVTLSCEQNLNHDAMYWYRQDPGQGLRLIYYSQIVNDFQKGDIAEGYSVSREKKESFPLTVTSAQKNPTAFYLCASSIREAHTGELFFGEGSRLTVL.

The CDR3 is CSASPFFDSSYEQYF. The CDR3 DNA reads as TGCAGTGCTAGTCCCTTTTTCGACAGCTCCTACGAGCAGTACTTC. V gene TRBV20-1 combines with J gene TRBJ2-7; the D gene is possibly TRBD1 (5 bases). The V end was cut by 3 bases, the J end by 0 bases, with 15 bases between. The CDR3 has 15 residues. The germline V gene has CDR1 DFQATT and CDR2 SNEGSKA (reference sequence).

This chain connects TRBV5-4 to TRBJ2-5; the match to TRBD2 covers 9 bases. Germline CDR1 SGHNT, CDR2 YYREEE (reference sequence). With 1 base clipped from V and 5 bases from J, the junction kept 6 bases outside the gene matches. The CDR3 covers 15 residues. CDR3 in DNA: TGTGCCAGCAGCTTGATAGGCGGGAGGGATGAGACCCAGTACTTC. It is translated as CASSLIGGRDETQYF.

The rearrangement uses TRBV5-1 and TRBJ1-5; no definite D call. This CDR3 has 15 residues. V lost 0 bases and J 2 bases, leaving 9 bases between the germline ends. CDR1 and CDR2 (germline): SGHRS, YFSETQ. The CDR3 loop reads CASSLERGGNQPQHF. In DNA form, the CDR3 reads TGCGCCAGCAGCTTGGAACGTGGTGGCAATCAGCCCCAGCATTTT.

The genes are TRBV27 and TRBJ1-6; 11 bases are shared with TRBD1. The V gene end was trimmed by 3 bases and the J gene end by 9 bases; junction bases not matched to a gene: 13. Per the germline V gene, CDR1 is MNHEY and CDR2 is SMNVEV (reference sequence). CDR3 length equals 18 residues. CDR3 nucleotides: TGTGCCAGCAGTTTTGCGGGACAGGGGGTGCTTAGACGTTCACCCCTCCACTTT. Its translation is CASSFAGQGVLRRSPLHF.

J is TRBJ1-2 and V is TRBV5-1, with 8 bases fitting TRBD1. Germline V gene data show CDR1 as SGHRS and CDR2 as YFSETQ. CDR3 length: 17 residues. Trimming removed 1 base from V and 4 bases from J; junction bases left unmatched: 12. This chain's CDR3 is CASSLPLGGTGSYGYTF. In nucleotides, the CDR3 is TGCGCCAGCAGCTTGCCCTTGGGGGGGACAGGCTCCTATGGCTACACCTTC.

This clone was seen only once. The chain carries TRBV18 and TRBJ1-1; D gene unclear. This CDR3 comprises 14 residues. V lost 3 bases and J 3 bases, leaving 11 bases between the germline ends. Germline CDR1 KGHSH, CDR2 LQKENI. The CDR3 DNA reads TGTGCCAGCTCACCTCTCGATAGTCACACTGAAGCTTTCTTT. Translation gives CASSPLDSHTEAFF. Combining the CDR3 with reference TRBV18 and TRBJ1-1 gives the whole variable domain NAGVMQNPRHLVRRRGQEARLRCSPMKGHSHVYWYRQLPEEGLKFMVYLQKENIIDESGMPKERFSAEFPKEGPSILRIQQVVRGDSAAYFCASSPLDSHTEAFFGQGTRLTVV.

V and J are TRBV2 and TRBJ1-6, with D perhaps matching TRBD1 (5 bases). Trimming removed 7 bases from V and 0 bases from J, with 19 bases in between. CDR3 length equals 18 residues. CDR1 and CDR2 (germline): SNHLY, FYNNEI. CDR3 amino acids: CASTWGRRSFSYNSPLHF. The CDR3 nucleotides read TGTGCCAGCACCTGGGGACGGCGAAGCTTCTCCTATAATTCACCCCTCCACTTT.

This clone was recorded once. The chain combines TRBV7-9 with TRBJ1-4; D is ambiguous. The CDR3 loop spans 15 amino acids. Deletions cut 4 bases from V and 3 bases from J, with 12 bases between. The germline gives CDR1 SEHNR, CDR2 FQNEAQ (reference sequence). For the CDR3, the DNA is TGTGCCAGCAGCTGGCGGGCTGGAGCTAATGAAAAACTGTTTTTT. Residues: CASSWRAGANEKLFF.

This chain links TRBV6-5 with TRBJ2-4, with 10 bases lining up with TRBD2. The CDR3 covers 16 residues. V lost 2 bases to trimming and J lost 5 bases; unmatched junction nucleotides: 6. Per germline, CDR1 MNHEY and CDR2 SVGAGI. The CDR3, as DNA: TGTGCCAGCAGTTACCGGCTAGCGGGAGCACAAAACATTCAGTACTTC. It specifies CASSYRLAGAQNIQYF.